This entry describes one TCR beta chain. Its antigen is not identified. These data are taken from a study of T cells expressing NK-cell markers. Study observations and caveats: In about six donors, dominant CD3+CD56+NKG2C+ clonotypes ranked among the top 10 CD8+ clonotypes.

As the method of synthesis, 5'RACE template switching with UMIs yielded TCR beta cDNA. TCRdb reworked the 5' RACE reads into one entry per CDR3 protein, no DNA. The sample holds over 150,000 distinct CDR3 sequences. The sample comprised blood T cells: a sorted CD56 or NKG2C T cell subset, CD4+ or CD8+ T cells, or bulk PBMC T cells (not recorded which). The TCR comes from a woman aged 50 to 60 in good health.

CDR3 loop: CASRGTGELFF. This chain links TRBV5-4 with TRBJ2-2. Looked up from germline, CDR1 is SGHNT and CDR2 is YYREEE (reference sequence). The CDR3 runs 11 residues.